Listed below are T cell receptor beta chains from one sample, sequenced in a study of memory CD4+ T cells and cytomegalovirus serostatus. Libraries were prepared by immunoSEQ multiplex PCR; TCRdb keeps only in-frame clonotypes and omits some of them. The sample contains around 38,000 clones, 76% of which appear only once. Specimen: memory CD4+ T cells from blood. These receptors all come from an adult in good health and CMV-seronegative. The CDR3 runs from the conserved cysteine through the conserved F or W. A D gene is named only where the DNA matches it firmly. For some rows the clone size is stated as once, few or many, or as a class when expanded; others skip it.

len	abundance	d_gene	j_gene	v_gene	CDR3aa	CDR3nt
14	NA	NA	TRBJ2-7	TRBV5-1	CASSGGVGIYEQYF	TGCGCCAGCAGTGGCGGGGTCGGGATCTACGAGCAGTACTTC
12	NA	NA	TRBJ1-2	TRBV6-5	CASSQGTLSYTF	TGTGCCAGCAGTCAGGGGACTTTGAGCTACACCTTC
14	NA	TRBD2	TRBJ2-3	TRBV28	CASKSGRATDTQYF	TGTGCCAGCAAAAGCGGGAGGGCCACAGATACGCAGTATTTT
14	NA	TRBD2	TRBJ2-1	TRBV6-5	CASRGTSGNNEQFF	TGTGCCAGCAGGGGGACTAGCGGAAACAATGAGCAGTTCTTC
15	once	NA	TRBJ1-2	TRBV6-6	CASSYSGAANYGYAF	TGTGCCAGCAGTTACTCGGGAGCAGCTAACTATGGCTACGCCTTC
15	few	TRBD2	TRBJ2-3	TRBV5-1	CASSLGFAGGDTQYF	TGCGCCAGCAGCTTGGGGTTTGCGGGGGGAGATACGCAGTATTTT
15	few	NA	TRBJ2-4	TRBV5-4	CASSLAGETKNIQYF	TGTGCCAGCAGCTTGGCGGGGGAGACCAAAAACATTCAGTACTTC
15	NA	TRBD1	TRBJ2-7	TRBV19	CASSIGPGGGYEQYF	TGTGCCAGTAGTATAGGTCCAGGGGGCGGCTACGAGCAGTACTTC
13	NA	NA	TRBJ1-5	TRBV5-5	CASSLDPNQPQHF	TGTGCCAGCAGCTTGGACCCCAATCAGCCCCAGCATTTT
13	NA	NA	TRBJ2-5	TRBV7-9	CASSQPGEETQYF	TGTGCCAGCAGCCAACCGGGAGAAGAGACCCAGTACTTC
15	once	TRBD2	TRBJ2-3	TRBV2	CASTPRTSGTDTQYF	TGTGCCAGCACCCCTAGGACTAGCGGCACAGATACGCAGTATTTT
15	NA	NA	TRBJ2-2	TRBV4-1	CASSQGSGDTGELFF	TGCGCCAGCAGCCAAGGGTCGGGAGATACCGGGGAGCTGTTTTTT
14	NA	NA	TRBJ2-2	TRBV6-5	CASSWAGSAGELFF	TGTGCCAGCAGTTGGGCAGGGAGCGCCGGGGAGCTGTTTTTT
15	many	TRBD1	TRBJ1-5	TRBV2	CASSSRDSSNQPQHF	TGTGCCAGCAGTTCCCGGGACAGTAGCAATCAGCCCCAGCATTTT
14	NA	NA	TRBJ2-3	TRBV6-6	CASTPPVGTDTQYF	TGTGCCAGCACTCCCCCCGTCGGCACAGATACGCAGTATTTT
12	NA	NA	TRBJ1-3	TRBV29-1	CSVEGTGNTIYF	TGCAGCGTTGAAGGGACTGGAAACACCATATATTTT
15	NA	TRBD2	TRBJ2-1	TRBV7-9	CASSSSSGRYNEQFF	TGTGCCAGCAGCTCCTCTAGCGGGAGATACAATGAGCAGTTCTTC
12	NA	NA	TRBJ1-1	TRBV7-2	CASSLVGEEAFF	TGTGCCAGCAGCTTGGTGGGGGAGGAAGCTTTCTTT
15	few	TRBD1	TRBJ2-2	TRBV5-6	CASSLGDRDTGELFF	TGTGCCAGCAGCTTGGGGGACAGGGACACCGGGGAGCTGTTTTTT
15	NA	TRBD1	TRBJ2-5	TRBV6-1	CASSTSGQGGFAQYF	TGTGCCAGCTCGACTTCCGGACAGGGAGGTTTTGCCCAGTACTTC
16	NA	NA	TRBJ2-1	TRBV11-2	CASSFGFRSSYNEQFF	TGTGCCAGCAGCTTCGGTTTCAGGAGCTCCTACAATGAGCAGTTCTTC
14	medium-sized	NA	TRBJ1-1	TRBV18	CASSPLQGEGEAFF	TGTGCCAGCTCACCACTCCAGGGTGAGGGTGAAGCTTTCTTT
17	NA	TRBD2	TRBJ2-3	TRBV18	CASSLRTSGSSTDTQYF	TGTGCCAGCTCACTTAGGACTAGCGGGAGTAGCACAGATACGCAGTATTTT
14	NA	TRBD1	TRBJ2-5	TRBV19	CASSATGARGTQYF	TGTGCCAGTAGTGCGACAGGGGCTAGGGGGACCCAGTACTTC
16	NA	NA	TRBJ1-1	TRBV11-2	CASSPRIPRPSTEAFF	TGTGCCAGCAGCCCCAGAATCCCTCGGCCCAGCACTGAAGCTTTCTTT
13	NA	NA	TRBJ1-1	TRBV7-9	CASSYLTGTEAFF	TGTGCCAGCAGTTACCTCACAGGCACTGAAGCTTTCTTT
17	NA	TRBD2	TRBJ2-1	TRBV7-8	CASSQNNPGLAIQEQFF	TGTGCCAGCAGCCAAAATAACCCGGGACTAGCGATACAAGAGCAGTTCTTC
13	few	NA	TRBJ1-1	TRBV19	CASSQGGGTEAFF	TGTGCCAGTTCACAGGGAGGGGGTACTGAAGCTTTCTTT
14	NA	NA	TRBJ2-7	TRBV11-2	CASSLDPQIYEQYF	TGTGCCAGCAGCTTAGATCCCCAGATCTACGAGCAGTACTTC
16	once	TRBD2	TRBJ2-3	TRBV19	CASSPGGRARADTQYF	TGTGCCAGTAGTCCGGGGGGGAGGGCCCGCGCAGATACGCAGTATTTT
14	medium-sized	TRBD1	TRBJ1-2	TRBV7-2	CASSLETGNYGYTF	TGTGCCAGCAGCTTAGAGACAGGGAACTATGGCTACACCTTC
14	NA	TRBD2	TRBJ2-3	TRBV9	CASKAGVSTDTQYF	TGTGCCAGCAAAGCGGGGGTAAGCACAGATACGCAGTATTTT
13	NA	NA	TRBJ2-7	TRBV7-2	CASSLDSLSEQYF	TGTGCCAGCAGCCTGGACAGTCTATCCGAGCAGTACTTC
14	NA	NA	TRBJ2-7	TRBV6-5	CASSQYVDLGQQYF	TGTGCCAGCAGTCAATATGTCGATTTGGGGCAGCAGTACTTC
15	NA	TRBD2	TRBJ2-1	TRBV5-1	CASSLGLAGDNEQFF	TGCGCCAGCAGCTTGGGGCTAGCGGGAGACAATGAGCAGTTCTTC
14	NA	TRBD1	TRBJ2-1	TRBV28	CASSSTGTGMEQFF	TGTGCCAGCAGTTCGACCGGGACAGGGATGGAGCAGTTCTTC
16	NA	NA	TRBJ2-7	TRBV18	CASSPLDLLPPYEQYF	TGTGCCAGCTCACCATTGGACCTATTACCACCCTACGAGCAGTACTTC
14	NA	NA	TRBJ2-3	TRBV9	CASSGQVSTDTQYF	TGTGCCAGCAGCGGACAGGTCAGCACAGATACGCAGTATTTT
13	NA	TRBD2	TRBJ2-7	TRBV18	CASSTTSGYEQYF	TGTGCCAGCTCAACGACTAGCGGCTACGAGCAGTACTTC
15	NA	NA	TRBJ2-3	TRBV7-8	CASSLVERSGDTQYF	TGTGCCAGCAGCTTAGTGGAACGTTCCGGAGATACGCAGTATTTT
14	once	NA	TRBJ2-7	TRBV30	CAWTSQEGSNEQYF	TGTGCCTGGACCTCACAGGAGGGGAGCAACGAGCAGTACTTC
14	NA	NA	TRBJ2-5	TRBV5-4	CASSLAGGRETQYF	TGTGCCAGCAGCTTGGCCGGGGGGCGAGAGACCCAGTACTTC
12	few	NA	TRBJ2-3	TRBV2	CASSEVLNTQYF	TGTGCCAGCAGTGAAGTGCTGAATACGCAGTATTTT
15	NA	NA	TRBJ1-5	TRBV6-1	CASNRALYSNQPQHF	TGTGCCAGCAACAGGGCCCTCTATAGCAATCAGCCCCAGCATTTT
13	NA	TRBD1	TRBJ2-7	TRBV7-9	CASSNWDSYEQYF	TGTGCCAGCAGCAACTGGGACAGCTACGAGCAGTACTTC
13	once	NA	TRBJ1-1	TRBV27	CASSSTRGTEAFF	TGTGCCAGCAGTTCCACCCGGGGCACTGAAGCTTTCTTT
15	NA	TRBD1	TRBJ2-7	TRBV28	CASSSPTGGEEEQYF	TGTGCCAGCAGTTCCCCGACAGGGGGAGAGGAAGAGCAGTACTTC
16	once	NA	TRBJ1-4	TRBV7-2	CASSRARVGTNEKLFF	TGTGCCAGCAGCCGAGCCAGGGTAGGGACTAATGAAAAACTGTTTTTT
15	NA	NA	TRBJ2-3	TRBV18	CASSPNPGITDTQYF	TGTGCCAGCTCACCAAATCCCGGGATCACAGATACGCAGTATTTT
14	NA	NA	TRBJ2-7	TRBV7-8	CASSPTTSGYEQYF	TGTGCCAGCAGCCCGACTACCTCCGGGTACGAGCAGTACTTC
12	NA	NA	TRBJ2-7	TRBV7-2	CASSAYRNEQYF	TGTGCCAGCAGCGCCTACAGGAACGAGCAGTACTTC
14	NA	NA	TRBJ2-5	TRBV30	CAWNPTWTQETQYF	TGTGCCTGGAACCCGACTTGGACACAAGAGACCCAGTACTTC